This T cell receptor beta chain was captured in a study of blood T cell repertoires in COVID-19. Germline V gene lookup returns CDR1 KGHSH and CDR2 LQKENI. The germline V and J ends were trimmed by 3 bases and 5 bases, with 10 bases remaining between them. CDR3 size: 14 residues. TCRdb's copy holds only in-frame clones and misses some; the assay was immunoSEQ multiplex PCR. The sample shows around 97,000 clones, approximately 82% of them seen only once. The chain employs TRBV18 and TRBJ1-4; tentative D call: TRBD1 (6 bases). Sequencing was carried out using peripheral blood. This receptor was obtained from a man aged 70 or older with acute or convalescent COVID-19. CDR3 protein: CASSPGQWNEKLFF. The CDR3 DNA is TGTGCCAGCTCACCCGGACAGTGGAATGAAAAACTGTTTTTT.